The 28 T cell receptor beta chains below all came from one sample that was sequenced in a study of siplizumab effects on memory and regulatory T cells. Sequencing was performed with immunoSEQ multiplex PCR; in TCRdb, only in-frame clones are kept and a portion is missing. This sample carries some 97,000 clones, 75% to 95% of them seen once, and the ten largest clones take around 2.6%. The sequenced sample was CD4+ T cells sorted from blood. These receptors originate from a human donor in good health. Some clones in this sample may be carry-over from other donors' samples.

The V and J genes are TRBV28 and TRBJ1-3, with D unclear. The CDR3 has 14 residues. The ends were cut back, 2 bases at V and 2 bases at J, with 7 bases in the middle. CDR1 and CDR2 from the germline V gene are MDHEN and SYDVKM. The CDR3 bases are TGTGCCAGCAGTTTAGCAAGGGCTGGAAACACCATATATTTT. Protein product: CASSLARAGNTIYF. Filled out from reference TRBV28 and TRBJ1-3, the complete variable domain reads DVKVTQSSRYLVKRTGEKVFLECVQDMDHENMFWYRQDPGLGLRLIYFSYDVKMKEKGDIPEGYSVSREKKERFSLILESASTNQTSMYLCASSLARAGNTIYFGEGSWLTVV.

Note on this clone: One end of the junction fails to match germline, which may point to a read error. This chain uses TRBV6-1 with TRBJ1-1; 8 nucleotides agree with TRBD1. The CDR3 has 14 residues. Germline V gene sequence: CDR1 MNHNS, CDR2 SASEGT. The CDR3 sequence is CASSSRTGNAEAFF. In DNA, the CDR3 is TGTGCCAGCAGTTCCCGGACAGGGAACGCTGAAGCTTTCTTT.

This sequence joins TRBV28 and TRBJ2-3; 11 bases match TRBD2. The trim removed 3 bases at V and 0 bases at J, leaving 11 bases unmatched. This CDR3 comprises 19 residues. CDR1 and CDR2 from the germline V gene are MDHEN and SYDVKM. CDR3 sequence (DNA): TGTGCCAGCAGTTTCCTCCTCCGTTGGACTAGCGGGAGCACAGATACGCAGTATTTT. Its protein is CASSFLLRWTSGSTDTQYF.

V and J are TRBV19 and TRBJ1-2; D ambiguous. V dropped 1 base and J dropped 4 bases, with 16 bases sitting between them. There are 16 residues in the CDR3. CDR1 and CDR2 from the germline V gene are LNHDA and SQIVND (reference sequence). The DNA of the CDR3 is TGTGCCAGTAGTATAGTTATGGGAGACGGAGGCTATGGCTACACCTTC. This codes for CASSIVMGDGGYGYTF.

The V gene is TRBV28, the J gene TRBJ2-3; TRBD2 matches 8 bases. Germline V gene lookup returns CDR1 MDHEN and CDR2 SYDVKM. Trimming cost V 7 bases and J 2 bases; bases outside gene matches: 5. The CDR3 spans 14 residues. The CDR3 DNA reads as TGTGCCAGCAAGGTAGCGGGGTACACAGATACGCAGTATTTT. Its protein is CASKVAGYTDTQYF. Together with reference TRBV28 and TRBJ2-3, the CDR3 gives the full variable domain: DVKVTQSSRYLVKRTGEKVFLECVQDMDHENMFWYRQDPGLGLRLIYFSYDVKMKEKGDIPEGYSVSREKKERFSLILESASTNQTSMYLCASKVAGYTDTQYFGPGTRLTVL.

The chain combines TRBV7-2 with TRBJ2-1; 16 bases fit TRBD2. J lost 7 bases, V lost 5 bases, and 2 bases had no gene match. This CDR3 region has 15 residues. Germline V gives CDR1 SGHTA, CDR2 FQGNSA. In nucleotides, the CDR3 is TGTGCCAGCAGCCCGGGACTAGCGGGAGGGAATGAGCAGTTCTTC. Its translation is CASSPGLAGGNEQFF. Looking up the rest from reference TRBV7-2 and TRBJ2-1 gives the full variable domain: GAGVSQSPSNKVTEKGKDVELRCDPISGHTALYWYRQSLGQGLEFLIYFQGNSAPDKSGLPSDRFSAERTGGSVSTLTIQRTQQEDSAVYLCASSPGLAGGNEQFFGPGTRLTVL.

The chain links TRBV2 to TRBJ2-2; 7 bases agree with TRBD1. The V segment lost 8 bases and the J segment 7 bases; nucleotides outside the gene matches: 13. Germline V gene lookup returns CDR1 SNHLY and CDR2 FYNNEI. This CDR3 contains 15 residues. In nucleotides, the CDR3 is TGTGCCAGCGTTCACCGGACAGGTCGTGACGGGGAGCTGTTTTTT. This translates into CASVHRTGRDGELFF.

This chain links TRBV27 with TRBJ2-5; 7 bases match TRBD1. Losses at the gene ends were 3 bases for V and 5 bases for J; bases not matched to a gene: 9. This CDR3 is built from 15 residues. Germline CDR1 is MNHEY and CDR2 is SMNVEV (reference sequence). The DNA of the CDR3 is TGTGCCAGCAGTTTTACAGGGGAGAGGGGTGAGACCCAGTACTTC. Protein product: CASSFTGERGETQYF.

The chain joins TRBV5-1 to TRBJ1-2; D is undetermined. Germline V gene sequence: CDR1 SGHRS, CDR2 YFSETQ. V lost 0 bases and J lost 4, with 13 bases in between. This CDR3 has 15 amino acids. CDR3 in amino acids: CASSLGGSEVYGYTF. The CDR3 coding sequence is TGCGCCAGCAGCTTGGGAGGGTCGGAGGTCTATGGCTACACCTTC.

The chain combines TRBV5-4 with TRBJ2-1; D not resolved. Deletions cut 3 bases from V and 8 bases from J, with 12 bases between. Germline CDR1 reads SGHNT; CDR2 reads YYREEE (reference sequence). There are 13 residues in the CDR3. For the CDR3, the DNA is TGTGCCAGCAGCTCGTTTTCCGCGGATGAGCAGTTCTTC. Translation gives CASSSFSADEQFF.

This rearrangement joins TRBV14 to TRBJ2-1, with a possible D match to TRBD2 (5 bases). The CDR3 covers 18 residues. Deletions cut 0 bases from V and 0 bases from J, with 15 bases between. Looked up from germline, CDR1 is SGHDN and CDR2 is FVKESK. The CDR3 DNA reads TGTGCCAGCAGCCAAGATCGAATTAGGAGGAGCTCCTACAATGAGCAGTTCTTC. Amino acid sequence: CASSQDRIRRSSYNEQFF.

Written as DNA, the CDR3 is TGCGCCAGCAGCTTCGGGGCTTCTGGAAACACCATATATTTT. It is translated as CASSFGASGNTIYF. The rearrangement uses TRBV5-1 and TRBJ1-3; possibly TRBD1 for D (5 bases). Germline CDR1 reads SGHRS; CDR2 reads YFSETQ. The CDR3 contains 14 residues. Trimming removed 2 bases at V and 1 base at J, with 7 bases between.

The genes are TRBV6-4 and TRBJ2-3; a possible D gene is TRBD2 (5 bases). The CDR3 consists of 16 residues. Trimming pared 0 bases from V and 2 bases from J, leaving 12 bases between. Looked up from germline, CDR1 is MRHNA and CDR2 is SNTAGT. CDR3 loop: CASSDSRAVSTDTQYF. The CDR3 nucleotides are TGTGCCAGCAGTGACTCGCGGGCAGTATCCACAGATACGCAGTATTTT.

The V gene is TRBV19, the J gene TRBJ2-5; D perhaps matches TRBD2 (5 bases). Trimming left V 4 bases short and J 5 bases short, with 17 bases between. Germline V gene lookup returns CDR1 LNHDA and CDR2 SQIVND (reference sequence). The CDR3 covers 15 residues. This CDR3 reads CASSRVSAVGETQYF. CDR3 DNA sequence: TGTGCCAGTAGTAGGGTTAGCGCGGTGGGGGAGACCCAGTACTTC.

This chain joins TRBV6-1 and TRBJ1-5, with 9 bases aligning to TRBD1. V was pared by 4 bases and J by 10 bases, with 8 bases of the junction left unmatched. There are 14 residues in the CDR3. Looked up from germline, CDR1 is MNHNS and CDR2 is SASEGT. The CDR3 coding sequence is TGTGCCAGCAGTGGTGGGGACAGGGTCCACCCCCAGCATTTT. This gives the protein CASSGGDRVHPQHF.

The chain links TRBV28 to TRBJ2-1; the D gene is possibly TRBD1 (6 bases). V lost 4 bases and J lost 6, with 13 bases in between. CDR1 is MDHEN, CDR2 SYDVKM, per germline. The CDR3 length is 14 residues. Here the CDR3 DNA reads TGTGCCAGCAGTTACAGGGTTCCCGGCAATGAGCAGTTCTTC. This sequence encodes CASSYRVPGNEQFF.

This clone appeared a few times. V usage is TRBV27 and J usage is TRBJ1-2; maybe TRBD1 (5 bases). The CDR3 runs 13 residues. The V end was cut by 3 bases, the J end by 8 bases, with 13 bases between. Germline CDR1 is MNHEY and CDR2 is SMNVEV (reference sequence). The CDR3 region is CASSFLQGGGYTF. The CDR3 bases are TGTGCCAGCAGTTTTCTCCAGGGCGGCGGCTACACCTTC.

The table lists this clone with a few counts. The V call is TRBV9, the J call TRBJ2-3; TRBD1 matches 8 bases. Losses at the gene ends were 1 base for V and 3 bases for J; bases not matched to a gene: 4. The CDR3 is made up of 15 amino acids. Germline V gene sequence: CDR1 SGDLS, CDR2 YYNGEE. In nucleotides, the CDR3 is TGTGCCAGCAGCGTAAGGCAGGGGGCGACAGATACGCAGTATTTT. Translation gives CASSVRQGATDTQYF.

The chain carries TRBV7-9 and TRBJ2-3; D remains ambiguous. The CDR3 loop spans 10 amino acids. Deletions cut 6 bases from V and 7 bases from J, with 5 bases between. The germline gives CDR1 SEHNR, CDR2 FQNEAQ (reference sequence). The DNA of the CDR3 is TGTGCCAGCAGTGAAAATACGCAGTATTTT. Protein: CASSENTQYF.

This clone was recorded a few times. Other DNA sequences in the sample encode the same CDR3. The chain couples TRBV6-1 to TRBJ1-2; the D gene is possibly TRBD1 (6 bases). Trimming removed 4 bases from V and 2 bases from J, with 8 bases in between. This CDR3 is built from 13 residues. Germline CDR1 and CDR2: MNHNS and SASEGT. The CDR3 region is CASSGTANYGYTF. The CDR3 bases are TGTGCCAGCAGTGGGACAGCCAACTATGGCTACACCTTC.

The rearrangement uses TRBV11-2 and TRBJ2-5; D is possibly TRBD1 (6 bases). There are 13 residues in the CDR3. The V end lost 1 base, the J end lost 4 bases, and 7 bases lay between the germline ends. The germline V gene encodes CDR1 SGHAT and CDR2 FQNNGV. The CDR3 sequence: CASSLVQGETQYF. The CDR3 region has the DNA TGTGCCAGCAGCTTAGTACAGGGAGAGACCCAGTACTTC.

The chain has TRBV5-6 and TRBJ1-4; no clear D gene. The V gene lost 2 bases and the J gene lost 6 bases, with 17 bases spanning the gap. This CDR3 has 16 amino acids. CDR1 SGHDT and CDR2 YYEEEE come from the germline V gene. CDR3 residues: CASSFPTTLGDEKLFF. CDR3 bases: TGTGCCAGCAGCTTCCCTACGACCCTCGGGGATGAAAAACTGTTTTTT. Variable domain in full (rest from reference TRBV5-6 and TRBJ1-4): DAGVTQSPTHLIKTRGQQVTLRCSPKSGHDTVSWYQQALGQGPQFIFQYYEEEERQRGNFPDRFSGHQFPNYSSELNVNALLLGDSALYLCASSFPTTLGDEKLFFGSGTQLSVL.

The chain has TRBV4-1 and TRBJ2-1; 12 nucleotides align to TRBD2. Germline lookup yields CDR1 MGHRA and CDR2 YSYEKL. Germline trimming cut 4 bases from V and 9 bases from J; bases unmatched to any gene: 13. The CDR3 is 17 residues long. Written as DNA, the CDR3 is TGCGCCAGCAGCCCGGATCCACTAGCGGGAGGTCGCGGTGAGCAGTTCTTC. This codes for CASSPDPLAGGRGEQFF.

The chain couples TRBV25-1 to TRBJ1-2; a possible D gene is TRBD1 (5 bases). V lost 4 bases to trimming and J lost 8 bases, with 8 bases between them. This CDR3 comprises 11 residues. Germline V gene lookup returns CDR1 MGHDK and CDR2 SYGVNS. Here the CDR3 reads CASSAGSGYTF. CDR3 nucleotides: TGTGCCAGCAGTGCAGGGTCCGGCTACACCTTC.

V usage is TRBV2 and J usage is TRBJ1-1; D unclear. This CDR3 contains 11 residues. Trimming left V 5 bases short and J 5 bases short, with 6 bases between. Looked up from germline, CDR1 is SNHLY and CDR2 is FYNNEI. The CDR3 coding sequence is TGTGCCAGCAGTCGACTGACTGAAGCTTTCTTT. It codes for CASSRLTEAFF.

This clone was recorded only once. V usage is TRBV4-1 and J usage is TRBJ2-1; TRBD2 might be the D (5 bases). The CDR3 sequence is 13 residues long. V lost 0 bases and J lost 9, with 9 bases in between. Germline V gives CDR1 MGHRA, CDR2 YSYEKL. CDR3 DNA: TGCGCCAGCAGCCAAGATGAGGGTGGTGAGCAGTTCTTC. Residues: CASSQDEGGEQFF.

This clone has only a few counts. The V and J genes are TRBV5-1 and TRBJ1-5; D is uncertain. The CDR3 consists of 13 residues. Trimming pared 1 base from V and 3 bases from J, leaving 5 bases between. CDR1 and CDR2 (germline): SGHRS, YFSETQ. In DNA form, the CDR3 reads TGCGCCAGCAGCTTGACAGACAATCAGCCCCAGCATTTT. Protein: CASSLTDNQPQHF.

The gene calls are TRBV9 and TRBJ1-1; unclear D gene. V lost 4 bases and J 3 bases, leaving 16 bases between the germline ends. Germline CDR1 and CDR2: SGDLS and YYNGEE. The CDR3 is 15 amino acids. The CDR3: CASSRLRTKDTEAFF. CDR3 coding DNA: TGTGCCAGCAGCCGCCTGCGGACCAAGGACACTGAAGCTTTCTTT.